This TCR beta chain was sequenced for a study of blood T cell repertoires in COVID-19. Study-wide context: Samples came from the United States, Italy and Spain, spanning acute and convalescent COVID-19. T cells, B-cell-depleted T cells, or PBMCs provided the cDNA or gDNA that served as material.

Original data processing: How many nucleated cells were present was estimated from reference gene primer amplification. TCRdb keeps only in-frame clones here, not all; method: immunoSEQ multiplex PCR. From that table come the V and J calls and clone size; the DNA was used to work out D and trimming. The sample records about 670,000 clones, just under 90% being singletons. The sample consisted of peripheral blood. The receptor was derived from a woman younger than 35 with acute or convalescent COVID-19.

This CDR3 reads CASSQDVIGGAGNYGYTF. The DNA for the CDR3 is TGCGCCAGCAGCCAAGATGTGATTGGGGGGGCGGGTAACTATGGCTACACCTTC. The genes are TRBV4-3 and TRBJ1-2, with TRBD1 as a possible D gene (6 bases). V was clipped by 0 bases and J by 1 base, with 18 bases between them. The CDR3 sequence is 18 residues long. Germline values: CDR1 LGHNA, CDR2 YSLEER.